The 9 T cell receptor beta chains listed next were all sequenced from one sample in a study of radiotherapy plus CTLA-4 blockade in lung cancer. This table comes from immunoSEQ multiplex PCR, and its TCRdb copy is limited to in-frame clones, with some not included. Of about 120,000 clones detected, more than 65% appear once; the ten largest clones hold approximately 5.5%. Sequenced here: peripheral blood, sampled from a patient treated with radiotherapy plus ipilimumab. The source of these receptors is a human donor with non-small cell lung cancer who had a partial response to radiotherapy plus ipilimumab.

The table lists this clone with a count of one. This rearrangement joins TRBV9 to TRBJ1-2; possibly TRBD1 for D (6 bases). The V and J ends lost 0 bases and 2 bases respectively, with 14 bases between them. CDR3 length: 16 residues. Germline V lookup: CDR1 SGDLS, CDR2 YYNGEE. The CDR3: CASSVARGGANYGYTF. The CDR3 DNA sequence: TGTGCCAGCAGCGTAGCCCGGGGGGGGGCCAACTATGGCTACACCTTC.

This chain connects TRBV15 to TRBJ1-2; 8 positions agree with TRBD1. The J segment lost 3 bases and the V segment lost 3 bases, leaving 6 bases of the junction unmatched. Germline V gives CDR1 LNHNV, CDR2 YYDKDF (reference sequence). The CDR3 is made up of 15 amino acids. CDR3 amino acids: CATSSPGQDYYGYTF. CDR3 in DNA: TGTGCCACCAGCAGCCCGGGACAGGATTACTATGGCTACACCTTC.

CDR3 protein: CASSLTSYNEQFF. CDR3 DNA sequence: TGTGCCAGCAGCTTGACTAGTTATAATGAGCAGTTCTTC. V and J are TRBV11-3 and TRBJ2-1; maybe TRBD2 (6 bases). V gave up 3 bases and J gave up 7 bases, with 10 bases separating them. Germline values: CDR1 SGHNT, CDR2 YENEEA. This CDR3 region has 13 residues.

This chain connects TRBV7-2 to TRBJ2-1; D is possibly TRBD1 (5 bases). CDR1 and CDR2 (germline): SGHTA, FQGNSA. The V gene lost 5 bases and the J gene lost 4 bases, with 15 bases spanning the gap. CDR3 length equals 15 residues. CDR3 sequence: CASSVSGIPYNEQFF. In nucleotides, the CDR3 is TGTGCCAGCAGCGTATCAGGGATCCCTTACAATGAGCAGTTCTTC.

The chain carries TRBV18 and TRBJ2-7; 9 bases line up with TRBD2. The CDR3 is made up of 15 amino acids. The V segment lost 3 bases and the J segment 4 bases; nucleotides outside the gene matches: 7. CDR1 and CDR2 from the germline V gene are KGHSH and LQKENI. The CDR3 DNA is TGTGCCAGCTCACCTGCTAGCGGGATAGAATACGAGCAGTACGTC. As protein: CASSPASGIEYEQYV.

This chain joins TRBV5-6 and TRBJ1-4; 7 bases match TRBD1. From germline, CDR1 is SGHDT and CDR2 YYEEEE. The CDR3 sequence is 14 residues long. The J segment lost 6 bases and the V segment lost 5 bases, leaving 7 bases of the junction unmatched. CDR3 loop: CASRVRDRHEKLFF. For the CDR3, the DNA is TGTGCCAGCAGGGTCCGGGACAGACATGAAAAACTGTTTTTT.

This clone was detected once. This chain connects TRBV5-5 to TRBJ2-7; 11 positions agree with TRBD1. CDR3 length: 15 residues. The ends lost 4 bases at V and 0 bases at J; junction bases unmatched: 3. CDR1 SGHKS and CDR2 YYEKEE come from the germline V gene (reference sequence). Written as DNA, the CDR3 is TGTGCCAGCAGCATAGGGACAGGGGGCTCCTACGAGCAGTACTTC. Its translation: CASSIGTGGSYEQYF. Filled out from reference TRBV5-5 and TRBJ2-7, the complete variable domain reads DAGVTQSPTHLIKTRGQQVTLRCSPISGHKSVSWYQQVLGQGPQFIFQYYEKEERGRGNFPDRFSARQFPNYSSELNVNALLLGDSALYLCASSIGTGGSYEQYFGPGTRLTVT.

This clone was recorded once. The CDR3 here is CASNRLAGDTGELFF. CDR3 nucleotide sequence: TGCGCCAGTAATCGACTAGCGGGAGACACCGGGGAGCTGTTTTTT. This chain joins TRBV5-1 and TRBJ2-2; 12 nucleotides agree with TRBD2. The CDR3 spans 15 residues. With 8 bases clipped from V and 3 bases from J, the junction kept 5 bases outside the gene matches. Looked up from germline, CDR1 is SGHRS and CDR2 is YFSETQ.

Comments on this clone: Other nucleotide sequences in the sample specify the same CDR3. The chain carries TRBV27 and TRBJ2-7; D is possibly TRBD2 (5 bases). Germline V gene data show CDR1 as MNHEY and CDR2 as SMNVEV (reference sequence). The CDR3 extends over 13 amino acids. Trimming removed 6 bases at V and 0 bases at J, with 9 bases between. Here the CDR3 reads CASSYRDSYEQYF. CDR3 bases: TGTGCCAGCAGCTACCGGGACTCCTACGAGCAGTACTTC.